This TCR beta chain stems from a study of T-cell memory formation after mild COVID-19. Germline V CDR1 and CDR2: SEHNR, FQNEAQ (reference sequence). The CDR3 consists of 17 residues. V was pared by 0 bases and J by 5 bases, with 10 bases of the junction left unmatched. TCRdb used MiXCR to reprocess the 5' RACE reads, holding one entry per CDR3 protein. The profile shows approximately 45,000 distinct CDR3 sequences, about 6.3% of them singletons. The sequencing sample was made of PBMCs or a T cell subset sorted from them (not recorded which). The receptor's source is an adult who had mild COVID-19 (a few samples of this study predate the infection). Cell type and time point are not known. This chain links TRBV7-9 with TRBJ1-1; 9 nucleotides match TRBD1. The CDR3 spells CASSLATGTGRETEAFF. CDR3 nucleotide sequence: TGTGCCAGCAGCTTAGCCACCGGGACAGGGAGGGAAACTGAAGCTTTCTTT.